This TCR beta chain is drawn from a study of response to subunit inactivated influenza vaccine. Findings of the study overall: T cells newly recruited by each seasonal influenza vaccination are few, the authors suggested.

This clonotype was seen more than once but under ten times. Its antigen is as yet unknown. Each CDR3 protein gets one entry after TCRdb re-called the RT-PCR reads with MiXCR. The sample has 700,000 to 800,000 distinct CDR3 sequences, under 20% seen once. This clonotype was obtained from a man aged 45-65 years who received an inactivated influenza vaccine. The sequencing here drew on PBMCs from blood, taken 4 to 6 days after vaccination.

CDR3 sequence (DNA): TGTGCCACCAGCAGAGAACGCGGGGGGGGGAATGAGCAGTTCTTC. Translating it yields CATSRERGGGNEQFF. This chain joins TRBV15 and TRBJ2-1, with TRBD2 identical over 9 bases. The CDR3 totals 15 residues. Trimming took 0 bases from V and 7 from J; bases not matched to a gene: 4. Looked up from germline, CDR1 is LNHNV and CDR2 is YYDKDF (reference sequence).